One sample yielded the 14 T cell receptor beta chains listed below, sequenced in a study of cytomegalovirus exposure and HLA in healthy donors. In the PCR, 60 Vbeta and 13 Jbeta primers were used. Clones were read by immunoSEQ multiplex PCR, and TCRdb kept only the in-frame ones, dropping some. Of more than 100,000 clones in the sample, around 80% were seen once. Sequenced sample: PBMCs. These receptors all come from a man in his thirties or forties in good health and CMV-seronegative.

The genes are TRBV13 and TRBJ2-4; a possible D gene is TRBD2 (6 bases). V lost 5 bases to trimming and J lost 15 bases, with 20 bases between them. Germline V gives CDR1 PRHDT, CDR2 FYEKMQ (reference sequence). CDR3 length equals 13 residues. This CDR3 is CASSQRHKRVRYF. The CDR3 region has the DNA TGTGCCAGCAGCCAACGCCACAAGCGGGTTCGGTACTTC.

The gene calls are TRBV10-2 and TRBJ2-7; 9 bases align to TRBD2. Germline V gives CDR1 WSHSY, CDR2 SAAADI. The V segment lost 4 bases and the J segment 6 bases; nucleotides outside the gene matches: 10. CDR3 length: 15 amino acids. CDR3 DNA sequence: TGCGCCAGCAGTGGGGCGGGGGGGCTCCCATTCGAGCAGTACTTC. It translates to CASSGAGGLPFEQYF.

The gene calls are TRBV6-6 and TRBJ2-2; tentative D call: TRBD1 (5 bases). The CDR3 length is 14 residues. From germline, CDR1 is MNHNY and CDR2 SVGAGI (reference sequence). Trimming stripped 8 bases from V and 3 bases from J, with 13 bases between. This chain's CDR3 is CASRMTVYTGELFF. DNA of the CDR3: TGTGCCAGCCGGATGACAGTATACACCGGGGAGCTGTTTTTT.

This chain joins TRBV5-6 and TRBJ1-5; D might be TRBD1 (6 bases). This CDR3 spans 16 amino acids. Germline loops: CDR1 SGHDT, CDR2 YYEEEE. The V and J ends lost 1 base and 2 bases respectively, with 13 bases between them. In nucleotides, the CDR3 is TGTGCCAGCAGCTTGAAGCAGGGGTCGGGCAATCAGCCCCAGCATTTT. Translated, it gives CASSLKQGSGNQPQHF. Using reference TRBV5-6 and TRBJ1-5 for the parts outside the CDR3, the full variable domain is DAGVTQSPTHLIKTRGQQVTLRCSPKSGHDTVSWYQQALGQGPQFIFQYYEEEERQRGNFPDRFSGHQFPNYSSELNVNALLLGDSALYLCASSLKQGSGNQPQHFGDGTRLSIL.

CDR3 sequence (DNA): TGTGCCAGCAGCTTAGCCGTGACAGGGTTCTCCTACGAGCAGTACTTC. Translated: CASSLAVTGFSYEQYF. This chain links TRBV7-2 with TRBJ2-7, with TRBD1 matching over 7 bases. With 0 bases clipped from V and 0 bases from J, the junction kept 5 bases outside the gene matches. The CDR3 extends over 16 amino acids. CDR1 SGHTA and CDR2 FQGNSA come from the germline V gene. Full variable domain (rest looked up from reference TRBV7-2 and TRBJ2-7): GAGVSQSPSNKVTEKGKDVELRCDPISGHTALYWYRQSLGQGLEFLIYFQGNSAPDKSGLPSDRFSAERTGGSVSTLTIQRTQQEDSAVYLCASSLAVTGFSYEQYFGPGTRLTVT.

The chain has TRBV6-4 and TRBJ1-2, with D unresolved. CDR3 length: 16 amino acids. CDR1 is MRHNA and CDR2 is SNTAGT in the germline V gene. Between the trimmed V and J ends, which lost 3 bases and 7 bases, there was a span of 21 bases. The CDR3 bases are TGTGCCAGCAGTGAAAACCTCCGGGAAGCCTCGTTTGGCTACACCTTC. The encoded protein is CASSENLREASFGYTF.

The chain recombines TRBV5-1 with TRBJ2-5; possibly TRBD2 for D (5 bases). This CDR3 region has 14 residues. The germline V gene encodes CDR1 SGHRS and CDR2 YFSETQ. The V gene lost 4 bases and the J gene lost 0 bases, with 10 bases spanning the gap. The CDR3 spells CASSLGVNQETQYF. In DNA, the CDR3 is TGCGCCAGCAGCCTCGGGGTTAACCAAGAGACCCAGTACTTC.

This chain's CDR3 is CASSDIRGVPGEQYF. In DNA form, the CDR3 reads TGTGCCAGCAGTGACATCAGGGGGGTACCGGGCGAGCAGTACTTC. The rearrangement joins TRBV6-1 to TRBJ2-7, with a possible D match to TRBD1 (7 bases). This CDR3 comprises 15 residues. The ends were cut back, 3 bases at V and 6 bases at J, with 18 bases in the middle. Looked up from germline, CDR1 is MNHNS and CDR2 is SASEGT.

The V and J genes are TRBV7-9 and TRBJ2-1, with D perhaps TRBD1 (8 bases). The CDR3 consists of 16 residues. Germline lookup yields CDR1 SEHNR and CDR2 FQNEAQ (reference sequence). The V end was cut by 5 bases, the J end by 9 bases, with 23 bases between. Here the CDR3 reads CASSALTGEGSVEQFF. DNA of the CDR3: TGTGCCAGCAGCGCCCTGACAGGGGAGGGTTCTGTTGAGCAGTTCTTC.

The V call is TRBV7-9, the J call TRBJ2-3; maybe TRBD1 (5 bases). V lost 1 base to trimming and J lost 0 bases, with 14 bases between them. Germline V lookup: CDR1 SEHNR, CDR2 FQNEAQ (reference sequence). The length of the CDR3 is 17 residues. The CDR3: CASSLGWQGHSTDTQYF. CDR3 bases: TGTGCCAGCAGCTTAGGCTGGCAGGGCCATAGCACAGATACGCAGTATTTT. Supplemented by reference TRBV7-9 and TRBJ2-3, the full variable domain reads DTGVSQNPRHKITKRGQNVTFRCDPISEHNRLYWYRQTLGQGPEFLTYFQNEAQLEKSRLLSDRFSAERPKGSFSTLEIQRTEQGDSAMYLCASSLGWQGHSTDTQYFGPGTRLTVL.

The chain is built from TRBV29-1 and TRBJ1-1; tentatively, D is TRBD1 (5 bases). The CDR3 is 15 amino acids. The V end was cut by 5 bases, the J end by 4 bases, with 20 bases between. Germline values: CDR1 SQVTM, CDR2 ANQGSEA. In nucleotides, the CDR3 is TGCAGCGTTCGCGGTCCTCTAGGGGCAGTCACTGAAGCTTTCTTT. Translating it yields CSVRGPLGAVTEAFF.

The chain carries TRBV27 and TRBJ1-3; D is uncertain. The length of the CDR3 is 13 residues. V lost 5 bases to trimming and J lost 4 bases, with 9 bases between them. Germline loops: CDR1 MNHEY, CDR2 SMNVEV (reference sequence). The CDR3 here is CASSLGKGNTIYF. DNA of the CDR3: TGTGCCAGCAGTCTCGGGAAGGGAAACACCATATATTTT.

The V and J genes are TRBV28 and TRBJ1-2, with D perhaps TRBD1 (6 bases). Germline values: CDR1 MDHEN, CDR2 SYDVKM. The CDR3 runs to 12 residues. The V end lost 5 bases, the J end lost 10 bases, and 14 bases lay between the germline ends. CDR3 sequence: CASSPGQKLYTF. Written as DNA, the CDR3 is TGTGCCAGCAGTCCCGGACAGAAACTCTACACCTTC.

This clone was seen a few times. The chain carries TRBV7-2 and TRBJ2-1; a possible D gene is TRBD1 (7 bases). Per the germline V gene, CDR1 is SGHTA and CDR2 is FQGNSA. V was cut by 4 bases and J by 7 bases, with 20 bases left in between. This CDR3 comprises 16 residues. CDR3 sequence (DNA): TGTGCCAGCAGCTCAAGTGCCGGGGACAGCGGGAATGAGCAGTTCTTC. Protein: CASSSSAGDSGNEQFF.